This TCR beta chain originates from a study of blood T cell repertoires in COVID-19. Study background: COVID-19 samples collected from the United States, Italy and Spain covered acute and convalescent phases. T cells, B-cell-depleted T cells, or PBMCs supplied cDNA or gDNA.

One Seattle source followed patients from active infection through their disease course. As handled by the study authors: Scientists estimated how many nucleated cells there were by amplifying reference gene primers. This table comes from immunoSEQ multiplex PCR, and its TCRdb copy is limited to in-frame clones, with some not included. The V and J calls and clone size are taken from that table; D and trimming were inferred from the DNA. The top ten hold more than 4.5% of the sample, which has hundreds of thousands of clones, over 75% seen once. Deletions cut 3 bases from V and 2 bases from J, with 5 bases between. CDR1 and CDR2 (germline): LGHNA, YNFKEQ. The CDR3 is made up of 13 amino acids.

The genes are TRBV4-2 and TRBJ1-5; no firm D call. This TCR was sampled from a man aged 50 to 60 with COVID-19, enrolled during active disease. Sequenced sample: peripheral blood. CDR3 loop: CASSQSGNQPQHF. CDR3 sequence (DNA): TGTGCCAGCAGCCAGTCTGGCAATCAGCCCCAGCATTTT.